The rows below give T cell receptor beta chains drawn from one sample of a study of cytomegalovirus exposure and HLA in healthy donors. Produced via immunoSEQ multiplex PCR; TCRdb's table is partial and in-frame only. The data hold 150,000 to 180,000 clones, with approximately 69% observed a single time. The sample taken for sequencing was PBMCs. These receptors were collected from a man younger than 45 in good health and CMV-seronegative. Both conserved end residues are part of each CDR3. The D gene is left open where the match is weak. Rows may omit the clone size; those that give it use once, few, many or a size class.

CDR3 protein: CASSIGMAGGRTDTQYF
CDR3 DNA: TGTGCCAGTAGTATCGGGATGGCGGGGGGGCGCACAGATACGCAGTATTTT
D gene: TRBD2
V gene: TRBV19
J gene: TRBJ2-3
clone size: NA

CDR3 protein: CASTLVARGPQHF
CDR3 DNA: TGTGCCAGCACCCTAGTTGCCAGGGGGCCCCAGCATTTT
D gene: NA
V gene: TRBV5-8
J gene: TRBJ1-5
clone size: NA

CDR3 protein: CASLRTGAFEAFF
CDR3 DNA: TGTGCCAGCCTTAGGACAGGGGCGTTTGAAGCTTTCTTT
D gene: TRBD1
V gene: TRBV6-1
J gene: TRBJ1-1
clone size: NA

CDR3 protein: CASRNALGGGAFPFF
CDR3 DNA: TGTGCCAGCAGAAACGCCCTAGGCGGGGGGGCTTTTCCGTTCTTC
D gene: TRBD2
V gene: TRBV6-6
J gene: TRBJ2-1
clone size: few

CDR3 protein: CATSRDTGLERPQHF
CDR3 DNA: TGTGCCACCAGCAGAGATACAGGATTGGAGCGGCCCCAGCATTTT
D gene: NA
V gene: TRBV15
J gene: TRBJ1-5
clone size: NA

CDR3 protein: CAISEDGVEGSPLHF
CDR3 DNA: TGTGCCATCAGTGAGGACGGGGTCGAAGGTTCACCCCTCCACTTT
D gene: NA
V gene: TRBV10-3
J gene: TRBJ1-6
clone size: NA

CDR3 protein: CASIPGQGAHEQYF
CDR3 DNA: TGTGCCAGCATCCCGGGACAGGGGGCCCACGAGCAGTACTTC
D gene: TRBD1
V gene: TRBV6-5
J gene: TRBJ2-7
clone size: NA

CDR3 protein: CASSFTGQETQYF
CDR3 DNA: TGTGCCAGCAGCTTTACGGGGCAAGAGACCCAGTACTTC
D gene: NA
V gene: TRBV7-3
J gene: TRBJ2-5
clone size: NA

CDR3 protein: CASSFGTSGVLGGDTQYF
CDR3 DNA: TGTGCCAGCAGCTTCGGGACTAGCGGGGTTCTGGGGGGAGATACGCAGTATTTT
D gene: TRBD2
V gene: TRBV7-2
J gene: TRBJ2-3
clone size: once

CDR3 protein: CASSFRLLSDRAVAQYF
CDR3 DNA: TGCGCCAGCAGCTTTCGTCTATTATCGGACAGGGCTGTGGCCCAGTACTTC
D gene: TRBD1
V gene: TRBV5-1
J gene: TRBJ2-5
clone size: NA

CDR3 protein: CASRLLAGGFAGELFF
CDR3 DNA: TGTGCCAGCAGGCTACTAGCGGGGGGATTCGCCGGGGAGCTGTTTTTT
D gene: TRBD2
V gene: TRBV28
J gene: TRBJ2-2
clone size: NA

CDR3 protein: CASRSSFAEQYF
CDR3 DNA: TGTGCCAGTAGGAGCTCTTTCGCCGAGCAGTACTTC
D gene: NA
V gene: TRBV19
J gene: TRBJ2-7
clone size: NA

CDR3 protein: CASSQDLGDIQYF
CDR3 DNA: TGCGCCAGCAGCCAAGATCTCGGGGACATTCAGTACTTC
D gene: NA
V gene: TRBV4-1
J gene: TRBJ2-4
clone size: NA

CDR3 protein: CASSLSTYREVGYEQYF
CDR3 DNA: TGTGCCAGCAGTTTATCGACCTACAGGGAAGTCGGATACGAGCAGTACTTC
D gene: NA
V gene: TRBV27
J gene: TRBJ2-7
clone size: NA

CDR3 protein: CASRGLDYEQYF
CDR3 DNA: TGTGCCAGCAGGGGACTAGATTACGAGCAGTACTTC
D gene: NA
V gene: TRBV12-1
J gene: TRBJ2-7
clone size: NA

CDR3 protein: CASRHHGGGFSPLHF
CDR3 DNA: TGTGCCAGCAGGCACCACGGGGGGGGATTTTCACCCCTCCACTTT
D gene: NA
V gene: TRBV6-1
J gene: TRBJ1-6
clone size: NA

CDR3 protein: CASSTFRTTGPPEAFF
CDR3 DNA: TGTGCCAGCAGCACCTTCCGGACGACAGGACCCCCTGAAGCTTTCTTT
D gene: NA
V gene: TRBV21-1
J gene: TRBJ1-1
clone size: NA

CDR3 protein: CASGDYVYNEQFF
CDR3 DNA: TGCGCCAGCGGGGACTACGTCTACAATGAGCAGTTCTTC
D gene: TRBD2
V gene: TRBV5-1
J gene: TRBJ2-1
clone size: NA

CDR3 protein: CASTKGGGEKLFF
CDR3 DNA: TGTGCCAGCACCAAAGGAGGCGGTGAAAAACTGTTTTTT
D gene: NA
V gene: TRBV6-5
J gene: TRBJ1-4
clone size: NA

CDR3 protein: CATSDSVVTEAFF
CDR3 DNA: TGTGCCACATCGGACAGTGTTGTCACTGAAGCTTTCTTT
D gene: NA
V gene: TRBV19
J gene: TRBJ1-1
clone size: NA

CDR3 protein: CASSSRESGVETQYF
CDR3 DNA: TGTGCCAGCAGTTCCAGGGAGAGCGGGGTGGAGACCCAGTACTTC
D gene: TRBD2
V gene: TRBV27
J gene: TRBJ2-5
clone size: NA

CDR3 protein: CATSWPPQGGNQPQHF
CDR3 DNA: TGTGCCACCAGCTGGCCCCCCCAGGGTGGCAATCAGCCCCAGCATTTT
D gene: NA
V gene: TRBV15
J gene: TRBJ1-5
clone size: NA

CDR3 protein: CASKRMEGNTGELFF
CDR3 DNA: TGTGCCAGTAAAAGAATGGAGGGGAACACCGGGGAGCTGTTTTTT
D gene: NA
V gene: TRBV19
J gene: TRBJ2-2
clone size: NA

CDR3 protein: CASRTQGALGYGYTF
CDR3 DNA: TGTGCCAGCAGAACCCAGGGGGCGCTGGGCTATGGCTACACCTTC
D gene: TRBD1
V gene: TRBV6-5
J gene: TRBJ1-2
clone size: few

CDR3 protein: CASSPGTGQETQYF
CDR3 DNA: TGTGCCAGCAGCCCGGGGACAGGGCAGGAGACCCAGTACTTC
D gene: TRBD1
V gene: TRBV11-3
J gene: TRBJ2-5
clone size: NA

CDR3 protein: CASSDFTGGNSYEQYF
CDR3 DNA: TGTGCCAGCAGTGATTTCACAGGGGGAAACTCCTACGAGCAGTACTTC
D gene: TRBD1
V gene: TRBV6-1
J gene: TRBJ2-7
clone size: NA

CDR3 protein: CASSPTSGTETGELFF
CDR3 DNA: TGTGCCAGCAGCCCGACCTCTGGGACAGAAACCGGGGAGCTGTTTTTT
D gene: TRBD1
V gene: TRBV14
J gene: TRBJ2-2
clone size: NA

CDR3 protein: CASSLEQGAETQYF
CDR3 DNA: TGTGCCAGCAGTTTGGAGCAGGGCGCCGAGACCCAGTACTTC
D gene: NA
V gene: TRBV6-5
J gene: TRBJ2-5
clone size: NA

CDR3 protein: CASSSGTVYGYTF
CDR3 DNA: TGTGCCAGTAGTAGCGGGACAGTCTATGGCTACACCTTC
D gene: TRBD1
V gene: TRBV19
J gene: TRBJ1-2
clone size: once

CDR3 protein: CAWSVFGGQPNQPQHF
CDR3 DNA: TGTGCCTGGAGTGTATTCGGGGGACAGCCCAATCAGCCCCAGCATTTT
D gene: TRBD1
V gene: TRBV30
J gene: TRBJ1-5
clone size: NA

CDR3 protein: CASRVYSGGLVDREETQYF
CDR3 DNA: TGTGCCAGCAGAGTATACTCCGGGGGGCTAGTCGATAGGGAAGAGACCCAGTACTTC
D gene: NA
V gene: TRBV4-2
J gene: TRBJ2-5
clone size: NA

CDR3 protein: CASSRDTGELFF
CDR3 DNA: TGCGCCAGCAGCCGCGACACCGGGGAGCTGTTTTTT
D gene: NA
V gene: TRBV4-3
J gene: TRBJ2-2
clone size: few

CDR3 protein: CASSVETGSGTDTQYF
CDR3 DNA: TGTGCCAGCAGCGTAGAGACAGGGTCAGGCACAGATACGCAGTATTTT
D gene: TRBD1
V gene: TRBV9
J gene: TRBJ2-3
clone size: NA

CDR3 protein: CASSQDRSEQYF
CDR3 DNA: TGTGCCAGCAGCCAAGATCGGTCCGAGCAGTACTTC
D gene: NA
V gene: TRBV4-2
J gene: TRBJ2-7
clone size: NA

CDR3 protein: CASSLVEGEQFF
CDR3 DNA: TGTGCCAGCAGCTTAGTAGAGGGTGAGCAGTTCTTC
D gene: NA
V gene: TRBV7-2
J gene: TRBJ2-1
clone size: NA

CDR3 protein: CASSLESGSTDTQYF
CDR3 DNA: TGTGCCAGCAGCTTGGAGTCAGGAAGCACAGATACGCAGTATTTT
D gene: NA
V gene: TRBV5-6
J gene: TRBJ2-3
clone size: NA

CDR3 protein: CASSIGRGTQYF
CDR3 DNA: TGTGCCAGTAGTATCGGAAGGGGTACGCAGTATTTT
D gene: NA
V gene: TRBV19
J gene: TRBJ2-3
clone size: NA

CDR3 protein: CASSSGQGVDTQYF
CDR3 DNA: TGCGCCAGCAGCTCGGGACAGGGGGTAGATACGCAGTATTTT
D gene: TRBD1
V gene: TRBV5-1
J gene: TRBJ2-3
clone size: NA

CDR3 protein: CASSLLIAEDTQYF
CDR3 DNA: TGTGCCAGCAGCTTACTAATAGCAGAAGATACGCAGTATTTT
D gene: NA
V gene: TRBV7-2
J gene: TRBJ2-3
clone size: NA

CDR3 protein: CASSSNQRQAFF
CDR3 DNA: TGTGCCAGCAGCTCCAATCAGCGACAAGCTTTCTTT
D gene: NA
V gene: TRBV5-6
J gene: TRBJ1-1
clone size: NA